The present entry profiles one T cell receptor beta chain with its context. The CDR3 consists of 17 residues. V lost 0 bases to trimming and J lost 3 bases; unmatched junction nucleotides: 0. CDR1 is KGHSH, CDR2 LQKENI, per germline. The assay was immunoSEQ multiplex PCR, and TCRdb's table has in-frame clones only and misses some. The data show tens of thousands of clones, under 95% seen once. This sample is drawn from a study of T cells after somatic rescue of genetic block. The source material was peripheral blood mononuclear cells (PBMCs). The sequence derives from a man aged 25 to 40. The gene calls are TRBV18 and TRBJ2-1; 15 bases are a match to TRBD2. The CDR3 spells CASSPPGLAGGYNEQFF. For the CDR3, the DNA is TGTGCCAGCTCACCACCGGGACTAGCGGGAGGCTACAATGAGCAGTTCTTC.